Presented here are 23 T cell receptor beta chains from one specimen sequenced in a study of blood T cell repertoires in COVID-19. The assay was immunoSEQ multiplex PCR, and TCRdb's table has in-frame clones only and misses some. The sample contains around 220,000 clones, around 83% of which appear only once. What was sequenced was PBMCs or T cells enriched from blood (not recorded which). The receptors were sampled from a woman aged 40-49 years who had recovered from COVID-19.

V and J are TRBV5-1 and TRBJ1-2, with 9 bases aligning to TRBD1. CDR3 length: 14 amino acids. In germline, CDR1 is SGHRS, CDR2 YFSETQ. The junction had 13 bases not matched to a gene; V was cut back by 4 bases and J by 12 bases. The CDR3 loop reads CASSTGTGQSKDTF. In nucleotides, the CDR3 is TGCGCCAGCAGCACAGGGACAGGGCAGTCAAAGGACACCTTC.

The rearrangement uses TRBV6-2 or TRBV6-3 and TRBJ2-1, with 8 positions matching TRBD2. J was trimmed by 4 bases and V by 0 bases; bases with no gene match: 5. Germline V gene sequence: CDR1 MNHEY, CDR2 SVGEGT. The length of the CDR3 is 16 residues. CDR3 amino acids: CASSYSPGGLYNEQFF. The CDR3 region has the DNA TGTGCCAGCAGTTACTCCCCGGGAGGGTTATACAATGAGCAGTTCTTC.

The chain combines TRBV11-3 with TRBJ1-2; 10 bases are a match to TRBD1. CDR3 length: 15 amino acids. V shed 1 base, J shed 6 bases, and the junction held 5 bases outside the gene matches. Per germline, CDR1 SGHNT and CDR2 YENEEA. The chain's CDR3 is CASSLGRDRGDGYTF. For the CDR3, the DNA is TGTGCCAGCAGCTTAGGCAGGGACAGGGGAGATGGCTACACCTTC.

The rearrangement joins TRBV19 to TRBJ1-2; TRBD1 matches 9 bases. The CDR3 covers 13 residues. V gave up 7 bases and J gave up 8 bases; unmatched junction bases: 8. CDR1 LNHDA and CDR2 SQIVND come from the germline V gene (reference sequence). CDR3 DNA: TGTGCCAGTACGGCCGGGACAGGGACCGGCTACACCTTC. This gives the protein CASTAGTGTGYTF.

The gene calls are TRBV20-1 and TRBJ2-2; 8 bases fit TRBD2. Germline trimming cut 3 bases from V and 5 bases from J; bases unmatched to any gene: 11. Germline-derived CDR1 and CDR2 are DFQATT and SNEGSKA (reference sequence). The CDR3 consists of 16 residues. CDR3 DNA: TGCAGTGCTAGTTTAACGGGAGGGCCAGAAACCGGGGAGCTGTTTTTT. Its translation: CSASLTGGPETGELFF.

This clone was counted once. CDR3 nucleotide sequence: TGCGCCAGCAGCTCCCCAGGGGATGAGCAGTTCTTC. It specifies CASSSPGDEQFF. The chain couples TRBV5-1 to TRBJ2-1; D perhaps matches TRBD1 (6 bases). The CDR3 runs to 12 residues. Germline CDR1 SGHRS, CDR2 YFSETQ. V lost 3 bases, J lost 8 bases, and 9 bases lay in between.

The chain carries TRBV30 and TRBJ1-6, with unresolved D. The V gene's germline CDR1 is GTSNPN and CDR2 SVGIG (reference sequence). Deletions cut 2 bases from V and 0 bases from J, with 14 bases between. CDR3 size: 17 residues. The CDR3 loop reads CAWSQLRPSSYNSPLHF. The CDR3 DNA reads as TGTGCCTGGAGTCAACTCAGGCCCAGCTCCTATAATTCACCCCTCCACTTT. Looking up the rest from reference TRBV30 and TRBJ1-6 gives the full variable domain: SQTIHQWPATLVQPVGSPLSLECTVEGTSNPNLYWYRQAAGRGLQLLFYSVGIGQISSEVPQNLSASRPQDRQFILSSKKLLLSDSGFYLCAWSQLRPSSYNSPLHFGNGTRLTVT.

V gene TRBV27 combines with J gene TRBJ2-7; weak D call: TRBD1 (6 bases). The CDR3 loop spans 14 amino acids. Germline V gives CDR1 MNHEY, CDR2 SMNVEV (reference sequence). Trimming removed 5 bases from V and 5 bases from J, with 16 bases in between. The CDR3 sequence: CASSLQGPRDEQYF. CDR3 DNA: TGTGCCAGCAGTCTACAGGGTCCGCGGGACGAGCAGTACTTC.

In its sample, this clone was seen once. This rearrangement joins TRBV29-1 to TRBJ1-1, with D perhaps TRBD1 (5 bases). This CDR3 spans 15 amino acids. The V gene's germline CDR1 is SQVTM and CDR2 ANQGSEA. Deletions cut 3 bases from V and 0 bases from J, with 14 bases between. Here the CDR3 DNA reads TGCAGCGTTGAGGGGCAGAGATTGGTGAACACTGAAGCTTTCTTT. It encodes CSVEGQRLVNTEAFF.

Comments on this clone: Other DNA sequences in this sample translate to the same CDR3. The gene calls are TRBV6-5 and TRBJ2-2; possibly TRBD2 for D (5 bases). The CDR3 loop spans 13 amino acids. Trimming took 6 bases from V and 6 from J, leaving 11 bases between them. Germline CDR1 reads MNHEY; CDR2 reads SVGAGI. The CDR3 sequence is CASRLGLAGELFF. The CDR3 DNA follows: TGTGCCAGCAGACTAGGGCTTGCCGGGGAGCTGTTTTTT.

The gene calls are TRBV9 and TRBJ2-1; D uncertain. The CDR3 is 14 amino acids. The germline gives CDR1 SGDLS, CDR2 YYNGEE. Trimming shortened V by 5 bases and J by 5 bases, and 14 bases separated the two germline ends. In nucleotides, the CDR3 is TGTGCCAGCAGTAAGTGGAACTACAACAATGAGCAGTTCTTC. This gives the protein CASSKWNYNNEQFF.

The chain couples TRBV9 to TRBJ2-2; D gene ambiguous. Trimming pared 0 bases from V and 5 bases from J, leaving 5 bases between. The CDR3 has 13 residues. Germline CDR1 and CDR2: SGDLS and YYNGEE. As DNA, the CDR3 is TGTGCCAGCAGCGTAGATGCGACCGGGGAGCTGTTTTTT. Translated, it gives CASSVDATGELFF.

This clone was counted between two and nine times. J is TRBJ2-1 and V is TRBV4-1; 7 bases match TRBD2. With 4 bases clipped from V and 0 bases from J, the junction kept 9 bases outside the gene matches. Germline V gives CDR1 MGHRA, CDR2 YSYEKL. The CDR3 is made up of 17 amino acids. The CDR3 loop is CASSPVGRGPSYNEQFF. The DNA for the CDR3 is TGCGCCAGCAGCCCAGTGGGGAGGGGCCCCTCCTACAATGAGCAGTTCTTC.

V is TRBV12-5 and J is TRBJ2-2; 11 nucleotides align to TRBD2. The J segment lost 0 bases and the V segment lost 6 bases, leaving 6 bases of the junction unmatched. CDR3 length equals 17 residues. CDR1 and CDR2 from the germline V gene are LGHNT and FRNRAP. The CDR3 is CASGRLAGSANTGELFF. The CDR3 region has the DNA TGTGCTAGTGGCAGACTAGCGGGATCTGCGAACACCGGGGAGCTGTTTTTT. Supplemented by reference TRBV12-5 and TRBJ2-2, the full variable domain reads DARVTQTPRHKVTEMGQEVTMRCQPILGHNTVFWYRQTMMQGLELLAYFRNRAPLDDSGMPKDRFSAEMPDATLATLKIQPSEPRDSAVYFCASGRLAGSANTGELFFGEGSRLTVL.

The table lists this clone with a count of one. This rearrangement joins TRBV7-3 to TRBJ2-3; 9 positions match TRBD2. The V and J ends lost 5 bases and 4 bases, in that order; junction bases with no gene match: 4. This CDR3 has 14 amino acids. CDR1 SGHTA and CDR2 FQGTGA come from the germline V gene. As DNA, the CDR3 is TGTGCCAGCAGCCCCCGGACTAGCGCAGATACGCAGTATTTT. Protein: CASSPRTSADTQYF.

The rearrangement links TRBV2 to TRBJ1-3; 7 positions agree with TRBD1. The germline V gene has CDR1 SNHLY and CDR2 FYNNEI. The CDR3 has 15 residues. V lost 6 bases and J lost 0; bases outside the gene matches: 5. CDR3 protein: CASRPGQNSGNTIYF. DNA for the CDR3: TGTGCCAGCAGACCGGGACAGAACTCTGGAAACACCATATATTTT.

Concerning this clone: The same CDR3 can be traced to other DNA sequences in this sample. This chain connects TRBV11-2 to TRBJ2-1; possibly TRBD2 for D (5 bases). V dropped 1 base and J dropped 1 base, with 5 bases sitting between them. From germline, CDR1 is SGHAT and CDR2 FQNNGV. This CDR3 spans 14 amino acids. CDR3 nucleotide sequence: TGTGCCAGCAGCTTAGCGGGATCCTACAATGAGCAGTTCTTC. It encodes CASSLAGSYNEQFF.

The V and J genes are TRBV28 and TRBJ2-7, with D perhaps TRBD2 (5 bases). This CDR3 contains 14 residues. V was trimmed by 5 bases and J by 3 bases, leaving 14 bases between them. Germline V lookup: CDR1 MDHEN, CDR2 SYDVKM. CDR3 bases: TGTGCCAGCAGTCCCCTGAGGGCCCTCTACGAGCAGTACTTC. This sequence encodes CASSPLRALYEQYF.

The chain has TRBV27 and TRBJ2-7, with D perhaps matching TRBD1 (5 bases). The V gene's germline CDR1 is MNHEY and CDR2 SMNVEV (reference sequence). This CDR3 comprises 13 residues. V was cut by 6 bases and J by 2 bases, with 11 bases left in between. Written as DNA, the CDR3 is TGTGCCAGCAGGGGGCCGGTAACCTACGAGCAGTACTTC. Amino acids: CASRGPVTYEQYF.

The rearrangement joins TRBV11-3 to TRBJ2-1; 7 bases align to TRBD1. V shed 4 bases, J shed 11 bases, and the junction held 14 bases outside the gene matches. This CDR3 is built from 15 residues. Per germline, CDR1 SGHNT and CDR2 YENEEA. CDR3 amino acids: CASSYSGTVSDKQFF. CDR3 bases: TGTGCCAGCAGCTACTCCGGGACAGTGTCAGACAAGCAGTTCTTC.

Here the CDR3 DNA reads TGTGCCAGCAGCCAAGAGGTTAACAACAATGAGCAGTTCTTC. Its translation is CASSQEVNNNEQFF. V gene TRBV3-1 (or the pseudogene TRBV3-2) combines with J gene TRBJ2-1; D remains unclear. Germline V gives CDR1 LGHDT, CDR2 YNNKEL (reference sequence). V lost 0 bases, J lost 5 bases, and 8 bases lay in between. CDR3 length: 14 amino acids.

The chain links TRBV11-1 to TRBJ2-5, with D hard to call. Trimming left V 0 bases short and J 5 bases short, with 7 bases between. The CDR3 consists of 13 residues. CDR1 is SGHAT and CDR2 is FQDESV in the germline V gene (reference sequence). CDR3 sequence: CASSLALGETQYF. Written as DNA, the CDR3 is TGTGCCAGCAGCTTAGCGCTCGGGGAGACCCAGTACTTC. The complete variable domain, with remaining parts taken from reference TRBV11-1 and TRBJ2-5, reads EAEVAQSPRYKITEKSQAVAFWCDPISGHATLYWYRQILGQGPELLVQFQDESVVDDSQLPKDRFSAERLKGVDSTLKIQPAELGDSAMYLCASSLALGETQYFGPGTRLLVL.

The chain recombines TRBV24-1 with TRBJ2-3; weak D call: TRBD1 (6 bases). Trimming removed 3 bases from V and 0 bases from J, with 18 bases in between. The V gene's germline CDR1 is KGHDR and CDR2 SFDVKD. The CDR3 runs to 18 residues. CDR3 sequence (DNA): TGTGCCACCAGTGATCCAACAGGGTGGTCCTCGAGCACAGATACGCAGTATTTT. It encodes CATSDPTGWSSSTDTQYF.